This TCR beta chain was found in a study of blood T cells in healthy people across ages. This clonotype came up a few times. The CDR3 length is 14 residues. Germline CDR1 is DFQATT and CDR2 is SNEGSKA (reference sequence). V gave up 0 bases and J gave up 5 bases, with 13 bases separating them. A sample-barcoded 5' primer and a J-beta primer mix were used in a second PCR of about 6 to 11 cycles. TCRdb called the 5' RACE reads again in MiXCR, with one record for every CDR3 protein. This table holds roughly 930,000 distinct CDR3 sequences, about 44% found once. Sequencing input: blood. The sequence came from a man aged 30-40 years in good health. The chain couples TRBV20-1 to TRBJ1-2, with a tentative D call TRBD1 (6 bases). For the CDR3, the DNA is TGCAGTGCTAGAGATCAGTGGGACAATTATGGCTACACCTTC. Protein sequence: CSARDQWDNYGYTF.